A selection of T cell receptor beta chains follows, all from one sample in a study of a mutant IDH1 vaccine in newly diagnosed glioma. The repertoire was sequenced with immunoSEQ multiplex PCR; TCRdb's copy has only in-frame clones and lacks some. Counted here are fewer than 90,000 clones, less than 90% occurring once; the ten biggest clones make up 9.5% to 15%. Their recognized antigens are unknown. The sequences come from PBMCs, collected from a glioma patient whose treatment included an IDH1 peptide vaccine. These TCRs come from a man aged 18 to 35 with glioma. CDR3s include the opening cysteine and the closing phenylalanine or tryptophan.

>TRBJ2-2|TRBV4-3|18
CASSHAREGGANTGELFF
>TRBJ2-2|TRBV12-5|18
CASGVSPGQGISTGELFF
>TRBJ1-3|TRBV2|15
CASKQDRLGRNTIYF
>TRBJ1-2|TRBV4-2|16
CASSQDQGGRNYGYTF
>TRBJ2-2|TRBV9|14
CASSVRQEGGELFF
>TRBJ2-6|TRBV5-8|15
CASSYTFSGANVLTF
>TRBJ2-3|TRBV6-1|18
CASSASSGLAGVRVTQYF
>TRBJ2-7|TRBV5-6|14
CASSFVDTSYEQYF
>TRBJ1-4|TRBV25-1|15
CASSESHEIGVKLFF
>TRBJ1-1|TRBV4-1|13
CASSQTDNTEAFF
>TRBJ2-2|TRBV19|19
CASSIGSLGQLGPTGELFF
>TRBJ2-3|TRBV6-6|15
CASRKPSGATDTQYF
>TRBJ2-3|TRBV6-6|16
CASRPTGTGVSDTQYF
>TRBJ2-1|TRBV27|15
CASSLGTSGSNEQFF
>TRBJ2-5|TRBV10-3|14
CAISGGRGRETQYF
>TRBJ2-7|TRBV5-4|16
CASSLGVVTGHYEQYF
>TRBJ1-5|TRBV30|18
CAWSHTAGTGGMYQPQHF
>TRBJ1-1|TRBV29-1|11
CSVETGGGAFF
>TRBJ2-2|TRBV28|15
CASSLFGRMTGELFF
>TRBJ2-1|TRBV29-1|14
CSVYLAGSYNEQFF
>TRBJ1-6|TRBV14|13
CASSHPGRKALHF
>TRBJ1-2|TRBV18|16
CASSPPNRGSNYGYTF
>TRBJ1-2|TRBV19|16
CASSMDRQGFNYGYTF